This T cell receptor (beta chain) was recovered during a study of cytomegalovirus exposure and HLA in healthy donors. Study results and limitations: Presence/absence analyses assumed roughly uniform sequencing depth across donors, which may not hold. Rates of TCR association differed by HLA locus in a later analysis, with DRB1 highest and HLA-C lowest. In a later analysis, TCR beta V- and J-gene trimming was associated with a missense DCLRE1C variant. A few CMV-associated chains were confirmed in vitro to be specific for CMV antigens.

PCR was performed using 60 Vbeta and 13 Jbeta primers. Sequencing was performed with immunoSEQ multiplex PCR; in TCRdb, only in-frame clones are kept and a portion is missing. The sample lists about 130,000 clones, roughly 80% occurring once. Notes on this clone: The antigen remains unidentified.

The sample taken for sequencing was PBMCs. The clonotype was recovered from a woman in her thirties or forties in good health and CMV-seronegative.

CDR3 loop: CASSLRGARGSPLHF. CDR3 nucleotides: TGTGCCAGCAGCTTGCGGGGGGCCCGGGGTTCACCCCTCCACTTT. This chain uses TRBV5-6 with TRBJ1-6; TRBD1 might be the D (6 bases). Germline V lookup: CDR1 SGHDT, CDR2 YYEEEE. CDR3 length: 15 amino acids. Trimming took 1 base from V and 9 from J, leaving 14 bases between them.